A selection of T cell receptor beta chains follows, all from one sample in a study of radiotherapy plus CTLA-4 blockade in lung cancer. Assay used: immunoSEQ multiplex PCR; TCRdb lists only in-frame clones, some missing. The repertoire has around 40,000 clones, around 85% of them found once; the top ten carry 5.5% to 7%. Sequenced here: peripheral blood, sampled from a patient treated with radiotherapy plus ipilimumab. The receptors here all came from a human donor with non-small cell lung cancer who had stable disease on radiotherapy plus ipilimumab. Both conserved end residues are part of each CDR3. A D gene is named only where the DNA matches it firmly. Rows may omit the clone size; those that give it use once, few, many or a size class.

- TRBJ2-1 TRBV25-1 TRBD2 TGTGCCAGCGGGAGGGCGGTCGGGGGGAATGAGCAGTTCTTC CASGRAVGGNEQFF
- TRBJ2-7 TRBV19 TRBD1 TGTGCCAGTAGTGCAGAGGGACAGGGGCCCTACGAGCAGTACTTC CASSAEGQGPYEQYF
- TRBJ2-3 TRBV5-1 TRBD2 TGCGCCAGCAGCCGCGGACTAGCGGGATCCCTTGGCACAGATACGCAGTATTTT CASSRGLAGSLGTDTQYF
- TRBJ2-3 TRBV15 TRBD2 TGTGCCACCAGCAGAGTTCCTAGCGGTAGCACAGATACGCAGTATTTT CATSRVPSGSTDTQYF
- TRBJ1-2 TRBV7-2 TRBD1 TGTGCCAGCAGCCCCGGGACAGTAGCTAACTATGGCTACACCTTC CASSPGTVANYGYTF
- TRBJ2-4 TRBV4-3 - TGCGCCAGCAGCCAAGATCCCGGGAACATTCAGTACTTC CASSQDPGNIQYF
once TRBJ2-7 TRBV27 TRBD2 TGTGCCAGCAGTTTATTCGGACTAGCGGGAAGTCTCGTCTACGAGCAGTACTTC CASSLFGLAGSLVYEQYF
few TRBJ2-2 TRBV6-6 TRBD2 TGTGCCAGCATTCTAGCGGGATCGAGCGCCGGGGAGCTGTTTTTT CASILAGSSAGELFF
- TRBJ2-7 TRBV27 - TGTGCCAGCAGTCCACTCAGGGGCGTTTCGGGTGGCTACGAGCAGTACTTC CASSPLRGVSGGYEQYF
- TRBJ2-7 TRBV19 TRBD1 TGTGCCAGTAGCGTACAGGGGGTTAACGAGCAGTACTTC CASSVQGVNEQYF
- TRBJ1-5 TRBV9 - TGTGCCAGTGGCTCGGGAGTCAATCAGCCCCAGCATTTT CASGSGVNQPQHF
- TRBJ2-1 TRBV4-3 TRBD2 TGCGCCAGCAGCCAAGGGTCTAGCGGGGCCAATGAGCAGTTCTTC CASSQGSSGANEQFF
- TRBJ2-7 TRBV27 TRBD1 TGTGCCAGCAGGGCTCTGGGACAGGATTACGAGCAGTACTTC CASRALGQDYEQYF
- TRBJ2-7 TRBV15 - TGTGCCACCAGCCAGGGGCAGACCTACGAGCAGTACTTC CATSQGQTYEQYF
- TRBJ1-2 TRBV7-9 - TGTGCCAGCAGCTTATCCCGATTGACAGGAGGAGGCTACACCTTC CASSLSRLTGGGYTF
- TRBJ1-2 TRBV13 - TGTGCCAGCAGCTTAGGGGGGGCGATTGATGGCTACACCTTC CASSLGGAIDGYTF
- TRBJ2-3 TRBV7-3 - TGTGCCAGCAGCTCCGTTAGCACAGATACGCAGTATTTT CASSSVSTDTQYF
- TRBJ2-7 TRBV19 TRBD2 TGTGCCAGTAGTACCCGCGGGGGGGAAATCTACGAGCAGTACTTC CASSTRGGEIYEQYF
- TRBJ1-3 TRBV4-1 - TGCGCCAGCAGCCCACAGAAGGGGGGGGCTGGAAACACCATATATTTT CASSPQKGGAGNTIYF
once TRBJ2-1 TRBV11-2 - TGTGCCAGCAGCAGCTCACGGCCGGGACTCACCTACAATGAGCAGTTCTTC CASSSSRPGLTYNEQFF
- TRBJ2-1 TRBV5-4 TRBD2 TGTGCCAGCAGCTGGGTCAGCGGGACTGGGGGTAATGAGCAGTTCTTC CASSWVSGTGGNEQFF
- TRBJ2-1 TRBV6-4 TRBD2 TGTGCCAGCAGTCCCTCTAGCGGACCCAATGAGCAGTTCTTC CASSPSSGPNEQFF
- TRBJ1-6 TRBV7-2 - TGTGCCAGCAGCTTAGTCCAGGGGTCCTATAATTCACCCCTCCACTTT CASSLVQGSYNSPLHF
- TRBJ1-2 TRBV28 - TGTGCCAGCACCTTCTCCCCCCCGGGACAAACAACGGGAATCTATGGCTACACCTTC CASTFSPPGQTTGIYGYTF
- TRBJ2-7 TRBV27 TRBD2 TGTGCCAGCAGTTTATTTGGTAGCGGGAGGGCCTGGAACGAGCAGTACTTC CASSLFGSGRAWNEQYF
- TRBJ1-1 TRBV7-9 TRBD1 TGTGCCAGCAGCTTAGATGACAGGGTCACTGAAGCTTTCTTT CASSLDDRVTEAFF
- TRBJ1-1 TRBV18 - TGTGCCAGCTCACCAAAACAGGGTTCTGAAGCTTTCTTT CASSPKQGSEAFF
few TRBJ1-6 TRBV4-1 TRBD1 TGCGCCAGCAGCCAAGGACAGGGTGGATCACCCCTCCACTTT CASSQGQGGSPLHF
- TRBJ1-4 TRBV6-1 - TGTGCCAGCAGTGGAGTTGGGGGCTCGGCTGAAAAACTGTTTTTT CASSGVGGSAEKLFF
- TRBJ1-6 TRBV7-9 TRBD1 TGTGCCAGCAGCTTCGGGACAGTAAATAATTCACCCCTCCACTTT CASSFGTVNNSPLHF
- TRBJ2-3 TRBV5-1 - TGCGCCAGCAGTTCGGGGGAGCCAGATACGCAGTATTTT CASSSGEPDTQYF
- TRBJ1-6 TRBV6-6 - TGTGCCAGCAGTTATGGGGCACGGGTCAATTCACCCCTCCACTTT CASSYGARVNSPLHF
once TRBJ2-5 TRBV7-2 TRBD2 TGTGCCAGCAGCGGCCGACTAGCGGGAGCAGCGTGGGAGCAGTACTTC CASSGRLAGAAWEQYF
- TRBJ2-3 TRBV7-9 TRBD2 TGTGCCAGCAGGACAGGACTAGCTAGCACAGATACGCAGTATTTT CASRTGLASTDTQYF
- TRBJ2-1 TRBV7-2 - TGTGCCAGCAGCCGCGGGGGCTTTTCGGGAGGCTCCTACAATGAGCAGTTCTTC CASSRGGFSGGSYNEQFF
few TRBJ2-7 TRBV7-9 - TGTGCCAGCAGCCGCGCGACGGGGAGGTTCAACGAGCAGTACTTC CASSRATGRFNEQYF
- TRBJ2-1 TRBV29-1 - TGCAGCGTTCTAGGGGATGAGCAGTTCTTC CSVLGDEQFF
- TRBJ2-3 TRBV9 - TGTGCCAGCAGCGTAGCTACGGGTCCCCCAGATACGCAGTATTTT CASSVATGPPDTQYF
- TRBJ2-7 TRBV29-1 - TGCAGCGTTGAAGTCGGTCTTCCCTACGAGCAGTACTTC CSVEVGLPYEQYF
- TRBJ1-2 TRBV6-1 - TGTGCCAGCAGACGTCTAGGTGATGGCTACACCTTC CASRRLGDGYTF
once TRBJ2-5 TRBV9 TRBD1 TGTGCCAGCAGCGGAGGGGGCTGGGGAGAGACCCAGTACTTC CASSGGGWGETQYF
- TRBJ2-5 TRBV7-9 TRBD2 TGTGCCAGCAGCTTACCCACGGGAGGAACGGAGACCCAGTACTTC CASSLPTGGTETQYF
few TRBJ1-1 TRBV5-1 TRBD1 TGCGCCAGCAGCCCCAACACAGGGGGGAACACTGAAGCTTTCTTT CASSPNTGGNTEAFF
- TRBJ1-2 TRBV18 TRBD1 TGTGCCAGCTCACCACTCTCGGGACAGGGGAATGGCTACACCTTC CASSPLSGQGNGYTF
once TRBJ1-2 TRBV4-3 - TGCGCCAGCAGCCAAGAGGCGGTAACCCTTGGAGGTGGCTACACCTTC CASSQEAVTLGGGYTF
- TRBJ2-5 TRBV4-1 - TGCGCCAGCAGCCACGTCGACAGGCAAGAGACCCAGTACTTC CASSHVDRQETQYF
- TRBJ1-1 TRBV6-5 - TGTGCCAGCAGGGTGGGGCAGGTCACTGAAGCTTTCTTT CASRVGQVTEAFF
- TRBJ2-5 TRBV18 TRBD1 TGTGCCAGCTCAAGGAGAACAGGGGGCGAAGAGACCCAGTACTTC CASSRRTGGEETQYF
- TRBJ1-3 TRBV15 - TGTGCCACCAGCAGGGGGGGGGCGTCTGAATTTGGAAACACCATATATTTT CATSRGGASEFGNTIYF
- TRBJ2-1 TRBV25-1 TRBD2 TGTGCCAGCAGTGAATTCGGGAGGGCCTTTAGCAATGAGCAGTTCTTC CASSEFGRAFSNEQFF
once TRBJ2-1 TRBV5-4 TRBD2 TGTGCCAGCAGTTCCCGACTAGCGGGGTACAATGAGCAGTTCTTC CASSSRLAGYNEQFF
- TRBJ2-7 TRBV27 TRBD1 TGTGCCAGCAGTCACCAAGGGGGGACAGGGCCCTACGAGCAGTACTTC CASSHQGGTGPYEQYF
- TRBJ2-1 TRBV6-1 TRBD1 TGTGCCAGCAGAGGGGGACAGGGGACGAATGAGCAGTTCTTC CASRGGQGTNEQFF
- TRBJ2-1 TRBV2 TRBD2 TGTGCCAGCGGGTCCGGGACTAGCGGGAGGGCCATATATGAGCAGTTCTTC CASGSGTSGRAIYEQFF
- TRBJ1-4 TRBV11-2 - TGTGCCAGCAGCTTAGATTGGGGGGGCGAACTGTTTTTT CASSLDWGGELFF
- TRBJ1-2 TRBV27 TRBD1 TGTGCCAGCAGTCCGGGGACAGGGGTGGGTCGAACGTATGGCTACACCTTC CASSPGTGVGRTYGYTF
- TRBJ2-7 TRBV15 - TGTGCCACCAGCAGAGATCCGGCAGGGCAAATGGTCTCCTACGAGCAGTACTTC CATSRDPAGQMVSYEQYF
- TRBJ2-3 TRBV5-8 TRBD2 TGTGCCAGCAGCTTAGGGACTAGCGGATTAGTAGATACGCAGTATTTT CASSLGTSGLVDTQYF
- TRBJ2-5 TRBV6-5 TRBD1 TGTGCCAGCAGTTACGGACAGGGCCGACAAGAGACCCAGTACTTC CASSYGQGRQETQYF